This T cell receptor (beta chain) was profiled in a study of T cell responses to AZD1222 COVID-19 vaccine. Overall study findings and caveats: In all cases, repertoires were sampled only after the peak T cell response. Spike-specific TCR breadth and depth both grew after two AZD1222 doses.

Of note for this clone: Its antigen is undetermined.

This CDR3 has 15 amino acids. V shed 4 bases and J shed 4 bases, with 12 bases lying between them. CDR1 is SGHNT and CDR2 is YYREEE in the germline V gene (reference sequence). TCRdb's copy holds only in-frame clones and misses some; the assay was immunoSEQ multiplex PCR. The sample holds 130,000 or so clones, 70% to 90% seen once. This sequence originates from an adult in good health. Sequences were derived from peripheral blood, sampled on day 0 of AZD1222 vaccination. This chain uses TRBV5-4 with TRBJ2-6; D might be TRBD1 (5 bases). The CDR3 loop is CASSLGARGANVLTF. CDR3 DNA sequence: TGTGCCAGCAGCCTTGGGGCGCGGGGGGCCAACGTCCTGACTTTC.